A single sample gave rise to the 6 T cell receptor beta chains below, sequenced in a study of cytomegalovirus exposure and HLA in healthy donors. The PCR was carried out with 60 Vbeta primers and 13 Jbeta primers. Clones were sequenced by immunoSEQ multiplex PCR, and TCRdb holds only the in-frame ones, with some missing. Found here are around 150,000 clones, approximately 74% of them singletons; the top ten hold 2.8%. Sequenced input: PBMCs. These receptor sequences come from a woman aged 30 to 39 in good health and CMV-seronegative.

The rearrangement uses TRBV7-2 and TRBJ1-4, with 9 bases aligning to TRBD1. The germline V gene encodes CDR1 SGHTA and CDR2 FQGNSA. CDR3 length: 15 residues. Unmatched junction bases numbered 9, after V lost 6 bases and J lost 7 bases. CDR3 protein: CASRPKGQGGEKLFF. The CDR3 nucleotides are TGTGCCAGCAGGCCCAAGGGACAGGGTGGTGAAAAACTGTTTTTT. Combining the CDR3 with reference TRBV7-2 and TRBJ1-4 gives the whole variable domain GAGVSQSPSNKVTEKGKDVELRCDPISGHTALYWYRQSLGQGLEFLIYFQGNSAPDKSGLPSDRFSAERTGGSVSTLTIQRTQQEDSAVYLCASRPKGQGGEKLFFGSGTQLSVL.

The rearrangement uses TRBV6-5 and TRBJ2-7; D is uncertain. The CDR3 is made up of 13 amino acids. Germline CDR1 and CDR2: MNHEY and SVGAGI. Trimming took 4 bases from V and 6 from J, leaving 13 bases between them. The CDR3, as DNA: TGTGCCAGCAGTTTCCTCGGGTCCGCCGAGCAGTACTTC. Translated, it gives CASSFLGSAEQYF.

The chain is built from TRBV12-5 and TRBJ2-2; maybe TRBD1 (6 bases). Germline V lookup: CDR1 LGHNT, CDR2 FRNRAP. Trimming took off 3 bases at V and 6 bases at J, with 11 bases between the two ends. The CDR3 runs to 14 residues. CDR3 loop: CASGFGGAAGELFF. DNA of the CDR3: TGTGCTAGTGGTTTTGGGGGCGCAGCCGGGGAGCTGTTTTTT.

This clone is a singleton in its sample. The V gene is TRBV19, the J gene TRBJ2-7, with 8 bases lining up with TRBD2. The V segment lost 0 bases and the J segment 2 bases; nucleotides outside the gene matches: 15. The germline V gene encodes CDR1 LNHDA and CDR2 SQIVND (reference sequence). CDR3 length equals 19 residues. The CDR3: CASSIDPGGLAKTTYEQYF. In nucleotides, the CDR3 is TGTGCCAGTAGTATAGATCCGGGGGGGCTAGCGAAAACCACCTACGAGCAGTACTTC.

A single count supports this clone. This sequence joins TRBV7-2 and TRBJ1-3, with D possibly being TRBD1 (6 bases). V gave up 4 bases and J gave up 5 bases, with 12 bases separating them. CDR1 and CDR2 (germline): SGHTA, FQGNSA. The CDR3 is made up of 14 amino acids. The CDR3 DNA reads as TGTGCCAGCAGCTCGCAGGGGAGTAGAAACACCATATATTTT. This codes for CASSSQGSRNTIYF. Drawing the rest from reference TRBV7-2 and TRBJ1-3, the complete variable domain is GAGVSQSPSNKVTEKGKDVELRCDPISGHTALYWYRQSLGQGLEFLIYFQGNSAPDKSGLPSDRFSAERTGGSVSTLTIQRTQQEDSAVYLCASSSQGSRNTIYFGEGSWLTVV.

This chain links TRBV27 with TRBJ2-1, with D unclear. CDR3 size: 15 residues. V lost 2 bases and J 3 bases, leaving 11 bases between the germline ends. CDR1 and CDR2 from the germline V gene are MNHEY and SMNVEV (reference sequence). CDR3 residues: CASSLGGIVYNEQFF. CDR3 DNA: TGTGCCAGCAGTTTAGGTGGTATAGTCTACAATGAGCAGTTCTTC.